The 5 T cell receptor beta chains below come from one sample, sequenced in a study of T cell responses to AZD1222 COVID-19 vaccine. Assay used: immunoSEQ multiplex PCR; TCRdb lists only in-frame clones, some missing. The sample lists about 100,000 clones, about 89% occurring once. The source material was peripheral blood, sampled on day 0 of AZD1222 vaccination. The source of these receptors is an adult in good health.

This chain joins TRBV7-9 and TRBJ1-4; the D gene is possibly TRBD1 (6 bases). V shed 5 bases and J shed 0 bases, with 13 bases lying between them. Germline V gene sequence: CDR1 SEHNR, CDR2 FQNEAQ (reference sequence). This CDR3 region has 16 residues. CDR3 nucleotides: TGTGCCAGCAGCACAGGACAGCCGACAACTAATGAAAAACTGTTTTTT. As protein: CASSTGQPTTNEKLFF.

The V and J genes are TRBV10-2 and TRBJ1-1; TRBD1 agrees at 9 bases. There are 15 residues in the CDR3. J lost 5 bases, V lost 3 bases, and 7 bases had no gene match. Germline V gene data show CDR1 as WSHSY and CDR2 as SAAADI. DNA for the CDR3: TGCGCCAGCAGTGAACAGGGGGCATGGGGAACTGAAGCTTTCTTT. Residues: CASSEQGAWGTEAFF.

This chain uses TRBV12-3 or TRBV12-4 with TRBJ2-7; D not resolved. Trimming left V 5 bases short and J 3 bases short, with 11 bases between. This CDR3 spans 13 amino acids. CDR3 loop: CASSQKNLYEQYF. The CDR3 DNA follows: TGTGCCAGCAGTCAAAAGAATCTCTACGAGCAGTACTTC.

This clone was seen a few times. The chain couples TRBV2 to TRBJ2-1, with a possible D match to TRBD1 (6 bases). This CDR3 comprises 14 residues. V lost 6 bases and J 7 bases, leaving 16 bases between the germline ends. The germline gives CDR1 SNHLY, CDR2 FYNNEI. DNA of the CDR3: TGTGCCAGCAGGGGGGCCCCCCGTTCAAATGAGCAGTTCTTC. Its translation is CASRGAPRSNEQFF.

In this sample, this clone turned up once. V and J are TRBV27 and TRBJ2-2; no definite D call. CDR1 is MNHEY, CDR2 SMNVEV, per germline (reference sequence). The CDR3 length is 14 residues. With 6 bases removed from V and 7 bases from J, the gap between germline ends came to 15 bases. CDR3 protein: CASSWATLGGELFF. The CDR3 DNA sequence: TGTGCCAGCAGCTGGGCTACGTTAGGCGGGGAGCTGTTTTTT.